This T cell receptor beta chain was sequenced during a study of T cells in Graves' hyperthyroidism and ophthalmopathy. From RNA transcripts, TCR beta CDR3 regions were amplified. First-round RT-PCR targeting the TCR CDR3 was performed with the HTBI primer set. TCRdb independently ran MiXCR on the multiplex PCR reads; one entry per CDR3 protein. The data contain around 500,000 distinct CDR3 sequences, approximately 15% of them seen just once; the ten biggest clones take up under 20%. This clonotype occurred many times. The germline V and J ends were trimmed by 0 bases and 8 bases, with 10 bases remaining between them. From germline, CDR1 is MNHEY and CDR2 SMNVEV (reference sequence). The CDR3 length is 13 residues.

This receptor was taken from a woman aged 18-29 years with Graves' hyperthyroidism. The rearrangement uses TRBV27 and TRBJ1-1, with a possible D match to TRBD1 (6 bases). The sample comprised blood. Here the CDR3 reads CASSLSIQGEAFF. The CDR3 bases are TGTGCCAGCAGTTTATCGATCCAGGGGGAAGCTTTCTTT.